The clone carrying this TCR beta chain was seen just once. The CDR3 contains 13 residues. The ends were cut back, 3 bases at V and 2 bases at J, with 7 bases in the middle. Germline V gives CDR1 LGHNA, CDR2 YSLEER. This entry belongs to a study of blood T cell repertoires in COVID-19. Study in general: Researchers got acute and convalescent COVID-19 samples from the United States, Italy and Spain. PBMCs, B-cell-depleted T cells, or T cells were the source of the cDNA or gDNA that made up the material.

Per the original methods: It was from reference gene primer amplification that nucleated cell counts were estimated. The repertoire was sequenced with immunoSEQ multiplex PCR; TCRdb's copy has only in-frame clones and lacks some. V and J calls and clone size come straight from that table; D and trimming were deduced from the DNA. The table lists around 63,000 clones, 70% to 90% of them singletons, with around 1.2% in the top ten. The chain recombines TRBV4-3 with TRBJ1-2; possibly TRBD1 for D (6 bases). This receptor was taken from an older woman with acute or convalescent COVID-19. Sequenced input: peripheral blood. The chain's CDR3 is CASSQQGNYGYTF. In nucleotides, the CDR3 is TGCGCCAGCAGCCAGCAGGGGAACTATGGCTACACCTTC.